The 28 T cell receptor beta chains presented below share a single source sample, sequenced in a study of T-cell memory formation after mild COVID-19. TCRdb re-called the 5' RACE reads with MiXCR, one entry per CDR3 protein. The sample holds 140,000 or so distinct CDR3 sequences; around 21% are singletons and the top ten take around 2.4%. Source material: PBMCs or a T cell subset sorted from them (not recorded which). All receptors derive from an adult woman who had mild COVID-19 (a few samples of this study predate the infection). Cell type and time point are not known.

In its sample, this clonotype was seen a few times. The CDR3 spells CASSLGLRGGSYNEQFF. CDR3 sequence (DNA): TGCGCCAGCAGCTTGGGCCTTAGGGGCGGGTCCTACAATGAGCAGTTCTTC. This rearrangement joins TRBV5-1 to TRBJ2-1; D is tentatively TRBD1 or TRBD2 (5 bases each). Looked up from germline, CDR1 is SGHRS and CDR2 is YFSETQ. The CDR3 length is 17 residues. Trimming left V 0 bases short and J 1 base short, with 14 bases between.

The V call is TRBV5-1, the J call TRBJ2-2, with 7 bases identical to TRBD1. The CDR3 sequence is 14 residues long. Germline trimming cut 1 base from V and 6 bases from J; bases unmatched to any gene: 3. CDR1 is SGHRS, CDR2 YFSETQ, per germline. The CDR3 DNA is TGCGCCAGCAGCTTGAGACAGGGTCCCGGGGAGCTGTTTTTT. It codes for CASSLRQGPGELFF.

This clonotype was observed a few times. The chain combines TRBV12-3 or TRBV12-4 with TRBJ2-7; 8 bases fit TRBD2. The CDR3 length is 15 residues. With 2 bases clipped from V and 2 bases from J, the junction kept 5 bases outside the gene matches. Here the CDR3 reads CASSLSLGRAYEQYF. The CDR3 DNA reads as TGTGCCAGCAGTTTATCCCTCGGGAGGGCCTACGAGCAGTACTTC.

The genes are TRBV11-2 and TRBJ2-1, with D uncertain. Germline CDR1 and CDR2: SGHAT and FQNNGV. Trimming cost V 2 bases and J 6 bases, with 11 bases left between them. The CDR3 contains 14 residues. The CDR3 is CASSLQRLGNEQFF. CDR3 nucleotides: TGTGCCAGCAGCTTACAAAGGCTGGGCAATGAGCAGTTCTTC.

The J gene is TRBJ2-1, the V gene TRBV5-1; maybe TRBD2 (7 bases). The CDR3 is 14 residues long. Germline V gives CDR1 SGHRS, CDR2 YFSETQ. V lost 9 bases and J 6 bases, leaving 19 bases between the germline ends. For the CDR3, the DNA is TGCGCCACCGGCCCGGGGGGCCTGCTCAATGAGCAGTTCTTC. Its protein product is CATGPGGLLNEQFF.

The rearrangement uses TRBV2 and TRBJ1-2; D gene ambiguous. The CDR3 runs to 11 residues. CDR1 and CDR2 from the germline V gene are SNHLY and FYNNEI. V lost 8 bases, J lost 6 bases, and 10 bases lay in between. The CDR3: CASGQEDGYTF. CDR3 DNA sequence: TGTGCCAGCGGGCAGGAGGATGGCTACACCTTC.

V and J are TRBV6-5 and TRBJ1-1, with D uncertain. V dropped 6 bases and J dropped 0 bases, with 8 bases sitting between them. The CDR3 sequence is 13 residues long. CDR1 is MNHEY and CDR2 is SVGAGI in the germline V gene. CDR3 sequence reads: CASRRPMNTEAFF. The CDR3 DNA reads as TGTGCCAGCAGAAGGCCCATGAACACTGAAGCTTTCTTT.

The chain carries TRBV12-5 and TRBJ2-1; D not certain. V was pared by 8 bases and J by 6 bases, with 11 bases between. The CDR3 has 12 residues. From germline, CDR1 is LGHNT and CDR2 FRNRAP. The CDR3 spells CASSTLGNEQFF. The CDR3 bases are TGTGCTAGTTCCACCCTAGGCAATGAGCAGTTCTTC.

The genes are TRBV7-8 and TRBJ2-6, with no clear D. This CDR3 spans 17 amino acids. Trimming pared 5 bases from V and 0 bases from J, leaving 14 bases between. Germline V gives CDR1 SGHVS, CDR2 FQNEAQ. CDR3 loop: CASSKRVAVSGANVLTF. The CDR3, as DNA: TGTGCCAGCAGCAAGAGAGTCGCCGTCTCTGGGGCCAACGTCCTGACTTTC.

This chain joins TRBV6-1 and TRBJ2-3; TRBD2 agrees at 7 bases. In germline, CDR1 is MNHNS, CDR2 SASEGT. V lost 7 bases and J lost 1; bases outside the gene matches: 5. The CDR3 sequence is 14 residues long. The CDR3 is CASTERGRTDTQYF. As DNA, the CDR3 is TGTGCCAGCACAGAGCGGGGCCGCACAGATACGCAGTATTTT.

This clonotype has a handful of counts. CDR3 sequence: CASSFGGLNEQFF. Here the CDR3 DNA reads TGTGCCAGCAGTTTTGGTGGGCTCAATGAGCAGTTCTTC. V is TRBV6-2 or TRBV6-3 and J is TRBJ2-1; D is unresolved. Trimming pared 4 bases from V and 6 bases from J, leaving 10 bases between. Per the germline V gene, CDR1 is MNHEY and CDR2 is SVGEGT. The CDR3 totals 13 residues.

V usage is TRBV20-1 and J usage is TRBJ2-7; 9 bases align to TRBD1. The trim removed 5 bases at V and 5 bases at J, leaving 13 bases unmatched. The CDR3 consists of 15 residues. Looked up from germline, CDR1 is DFQATT and CDR2 is SNEGSKA (reference sequence). Written as DNA, the CDR3 is TGCAGTGCTCCCCGCCGGGACAGGGAGTTCCACGAGCAGTACTTC. It is translated as CSAPRRDREFHEQYF.

The chain carries TRBV24-1 and TRBJ2-7; 7 positions match TRBD1. The trim removed 3 bases at V and 6 bases at J, leaving 1 base unmatched. The CDR3 spans 12 residues. Per the germline V gene, CDR1 is KGHDR and CDR2 is SFDVKD. CDR3 nucleotide sequence: TGTGCCACCAGTGATGGGACAGTCGAGCAGTACTTC. It specifies CATSDGTVEQYF.

This clonotype was observed a single time. The gene calls are TRBV6-5 and TRBJ2-6; D gene ambiguous. V lost 4 bases to trimming and J lost 0 bases, with 7 bases between them. Germline CDR1 MNHEY, CDR2 SVGAGI. The CDR3 has 15 amino acids. The CDR3 protein is CASSSVDSGANVLTF. In DNA form, the CDR3 reads TGTGCCAGCAGTTCAGTGGACTCTGGGGCCAACGTCCTGACTTTC.

In its sample, this clonotype was seen a few times. This sequence joins TRBV7-3 and TRBJ2-2, with D maybe TRBD1 (5 bases). The CDR3 extends over 15 amino acids. V lost 1 base and J 6 bases, leaving 12 bases between the germline ends. CDR1 and CDR2 from the germline V gene are SGHTA and FQGTGA. Written as DNA, the CDR3 is TGTGCCAGCAGCTTAATGCAGGGCGGACCCGGGGAGCTGTTTTTT. It is translated as CASSLMQGGPGELFF.

This clonotype has a single count. The V gene is TRBV12-3 or TRBV12-4, the J gene TRBJ2-7; no reliable D call. The CDR3 covers 12 residues. Trimming stripped 6 bases from V and 4 bases from J, with 10 bases between. The CDR3 coding sequence is TGTGCCAGCAGGTTGAACCTGTACGAGCAGTACTTC. Translating gives CASRLNLYEQYF.

The CDR3 nucleotides are TGTGCCATCAGTGAGTCGCAAGAGACCCAGTACTTC. It specifies CAISESQETQYF. The chain couples TRBV10-3 to TRBJ2-5, with no clear D. Germline V gene lookup returns CDR1 ENHRY and CDR2 SYGVKD. With 0 bases removed from V and 2 bases from J, the gap between germline ends came to 1 base. CDR3 length: 12 amino acids.

This clonotype was observed a few times. The chain couples TRBV20-1 to TRBJ2-7, with D perhaps TRBD1 (8 bases). The germline V gene encodes CDR1 DFQATT and CDR2 SNEGSKA (reference sequence). V shed 6 bases and J shed 2 bases, with 23 bases lying between them. CDR3 length equals 16 residues. Written as DNA, the CDR3 is TGCAGTGCACAGGGGGGGCGGTGGACGGACACCTACGAGCAGTACTTC. This gives the protein CSAQGGRWTDTYEQYF.

The chain combines TRBV4-3 with TRBJ2-1; maybe TRBD2 (6 bases). The germline V and J ends were trimmed by 0 bases and 8 bases, with 17 bases remaining between them. CDR1 is LGHNA and CDR2 is YSLEER in the germline V gene. The CDR3 covers 16 residues. The CDR3 is CASSQEPGVAAYEQFF. The CDR3 region has the DNA TGCGCCAGCAGCCAAGAGCCCGGAGTAGCGGCTTATGAGCAGTTCTTC.

This clonotype has at least ten counts. This chain links TRBV4-2 with TRBJ2-7, with D possibly matching TRBD2 (6 bases). This CDR3 spans 13 amino acids. In germline, CDR1 is LGHNA, CDR2 YNFKEQ. The V gene lost 4 bases and the J gene lost 5 bases, with 12 bases spanning the gap. The CDR3 spells CASSRGLFHEQYF. CDR3 coding DNA: TGTGCCAGCAGCCGCGGACTATTTCACGAGCAGTACTTC.

V and J are TRBV5-1 and TRBJ1-3; D unresolved. Deletions cut 2 bases from V and 1 base from J, with 13 bases between. The CDR3 sequence is 16 residues long. Germline CDR1 is SGHRS and CDR2 is YFSETQ. CDR3 sequence: CASSFGLFESGNTIYF. The CDR3 DNA follows: TGCGCCAGCAGCTTCGGACTGTTTGAATCTGGAAACACCATATATTTT.

The J gene is TRBJ2-7, the V gene TRBV12-3 or TRBV12-4, with 7 bases that match TRBD1. Germline trimming cut 6 bases from V and 4 bases from J; bases unmatched to any gene: 6. The CDR3 length is 13 residues. CDR3: CASRIGTVYEQYF. CDR3 DNA: TGTGCCAGCAGGATAGGGACAGTTTACGAGCAGTACTTC.

This clonotype appeared a few times. V gene TRBV15 combines with J gene TRBJ2-4; D gene unclear. V was cut by 4 bases and J by 13 bases, with 11 bases left in between. Germline loops: CDR1 LNHNV, CDR2 YYDKDF (reference sequence). The CDR3 has 11 residues. The CDR3 DNA reads TGTGCCACCAGCACGGACGGAGACCAGTACTTC. Translated: CATSTDGDQYF.

The V and J genes are TRBV5-1 and TRBJ2-7; perhaps TRBD1 as D (6 bases). V lost 5 bases and J lost 2, with 23 bases in between. There are 17 residues in the CDR3. Per germline, CDR1 SGHRS and CDR2 YFSETQ. The CDR3 DNA reads TGCGCCAGCAGTTATTCCCCTCGGGACAAAGTAACCTACGAGCAGTACTTC. This encodes CASSYSPRDKVTYEQYF.

This clonotype was seen more than once but under ten times. V and J are TRBV20-1 and TRBJ1-2; 7 bases align to TRBD1. The CDR3 spans 14 residues. Germline values: CDR1 DFQATT, CDR2 SNEGSKA (reference sequence). Trimming removed 3 bases from V and 3 bases from J; junction bases left unmatched: 7. DNA for the CDR3: TGCAGTGCTAGGGGCCAGGGGGACTACTATGGCTACACCTTC. Translated: CSARGQGDYYGYTF.

The V and J genes are TRBV6-5 and TRBJ2-7, with D uncertain. Germline values: CDR1 MNHEY, CDR2 SVGAGI. The CDR3 sequence is 14 residues long. The V gene lost 1 base and the J gene lost 3 bases, with 10 bases spanning the gap. CDR3 nucleotides: TGTGCCAGCAGTTACTTACCAAACTACTACGAGCAGTACTTC. It encodes CASSYLPNYYEQYF.

The CDR3 region is CASSLTPGVNTEAFF. DNA of the CDR3: TGTGCCAGCAGTTTAACGCCGGGGGTGAACACTGAAGCTTTCTTT. V is TRBV12-3 or TRBV12-4 and J is TRBJ1-1; D might be TRBD1 (5 bases). Trimming cost V 2 bases and J 0 bases, with 10 bases left between them. The CDR3 has 15 amino acids.

This clonotype was seen more than once but under ten times. This sequence joins TRBV7-8 and TRBJ2-3, with TRBD2 identical over 9 bases. This CDR3 region has 16 residues. Per the germline V gene, CDR1 is SGHVS and CDR2 is FQNEAQ. After removal of 1 base from V and 4 bases from J, the junction contained 6 bases not matched to a gene. CDR3 loop: CASSLVAGGFPDTQYF. CDR3 coding DNA: TGTGCCAGCAGCTTAGTTGCGGGAGGGTTCCCAGATACGCAGTATTTT.